This T cell receptor (beta chain) stems from a study of blood T cell repertoires in COVID-19. Across the study: Both acute and convalescent COVID-19 samples were obtained from the United States, Italy and Spain. PBMCs, B-cell-depleted T cells, or T cells were the source of the cDNA or gDNA that made up the material.

CDR1 and CDR2 (germline): SGHTS, YDEGEE. V trimming: 2 bases; J trimming: 4 bases; junction bases outside the gene matches: 6. The CDR3 is 15 amino acids. Authors' analysis steps: Nucleated cell number was recorded as an estimate derived from reference gene primer amplification. Profiled with immunoSEQ multiplex PCR; TCRdb holds only in-frame clones, not every one. V, J and clone size are taken as reported in that table, and D and trimming were inferred from the DNA itself. Counted here are about 40,000 clones, roughly 83% occurring once; the ten biggest clones make up approximately 25%. The material sequenced was peripheral blood. The origin of this receptor is a human donor with acute or convalescent COVID-19. The donor label of this sample is uncertain. V usage is TRBV5-8 and J usage is TRBJ1-1, with 9 bases fitting TRBD1. In DNA, the CDR3 is TGTGCCAGCAGCTTTTTGGGGACAGGGAGCACTGAAGCTTTCTTT. It codes for CASSFLGTGSTEAFF. Complete variable domain (other parts from reference TRBV5-8 and TRBJ1-1): EAGVTQSPTHLIKTRGQQATLRCSPISGHTSVYWYQQALGLGLQFLLWYDEGEERNRGNFPPRFSGRQFPNYSSELNVNALELEDSALYLCASSFLGTGSTEAFFGQGTRLTVV.